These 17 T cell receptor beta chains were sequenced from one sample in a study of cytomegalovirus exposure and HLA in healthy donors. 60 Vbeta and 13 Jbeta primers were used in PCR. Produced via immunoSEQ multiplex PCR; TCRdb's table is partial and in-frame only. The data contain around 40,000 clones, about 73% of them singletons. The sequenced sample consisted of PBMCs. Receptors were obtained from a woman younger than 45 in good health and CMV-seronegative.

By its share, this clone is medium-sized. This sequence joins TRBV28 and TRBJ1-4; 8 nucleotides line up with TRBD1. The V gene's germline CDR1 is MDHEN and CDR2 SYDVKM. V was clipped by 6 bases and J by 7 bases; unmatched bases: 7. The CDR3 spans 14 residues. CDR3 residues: CASSMDRDLEKLFF. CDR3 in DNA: TGTGCCAGCAGCATGGACAGGGATCTTGAAAAACTGTTTTTT. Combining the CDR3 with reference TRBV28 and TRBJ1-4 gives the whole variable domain DVKVTQSSRYLVKRTGEKVFLECVQDMDHENMFWYRQDPGLGLRLIYFSYDVKMKEKGDIPEGYSVSREKKERFSLILESASTNQTSMYLCASSMDRDLEKLFFGSGTQLSVL.

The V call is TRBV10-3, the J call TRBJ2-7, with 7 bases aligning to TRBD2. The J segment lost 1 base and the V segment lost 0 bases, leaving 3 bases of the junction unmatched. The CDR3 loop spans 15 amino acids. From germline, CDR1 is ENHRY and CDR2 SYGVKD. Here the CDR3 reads CAISESGGRSYEQYF. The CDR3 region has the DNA TGTGCCATCAGTGAGTCTGGCGGGAGATCCTACGAGCAGTACTTC.

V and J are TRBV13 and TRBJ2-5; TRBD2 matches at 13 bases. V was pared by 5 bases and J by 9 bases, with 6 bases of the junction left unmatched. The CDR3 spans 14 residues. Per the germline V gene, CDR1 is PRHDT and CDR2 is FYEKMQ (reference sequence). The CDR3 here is CASSLGLAGRPQYF. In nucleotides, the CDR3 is TGTGCCAGCAGCCTGGGACTAGCGGGACGACCCCAGTACTTC.

The CDR3 spells CASSSSGSYRDEQYF. CDR3 nucleotide sequence: TGTGCCAGCAGCTCATCAGGGTCTTATCGGGACGAGCAGTACTTC. The gene calls are TRBV28 and TRBJ2-7; D might be TRBD1 (5 bases). Germline CDR1 reads MDHEN; CDR2 reads SYDVKM. The CDR3 extends over 15 amino acids. Trimming removed 6 bases at V and 5 bases at J, with 20 bases between.

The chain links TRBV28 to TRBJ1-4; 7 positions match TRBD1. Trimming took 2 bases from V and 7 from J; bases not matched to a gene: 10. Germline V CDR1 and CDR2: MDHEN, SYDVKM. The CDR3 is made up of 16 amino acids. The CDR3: CASSLEQGQWVEKLFF. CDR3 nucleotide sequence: TGTGCCAGCAGTTTAGAACAGGGGCAGTGGGTTGAAAAACTGTTTTTT.

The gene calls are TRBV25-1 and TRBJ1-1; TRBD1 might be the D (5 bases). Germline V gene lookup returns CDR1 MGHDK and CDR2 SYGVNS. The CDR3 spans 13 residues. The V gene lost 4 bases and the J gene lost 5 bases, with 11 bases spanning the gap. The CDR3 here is CASSAGGRTEAFF. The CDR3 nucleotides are TGTGCCAGCAGTGCGGGGGGAAGGACTGAAGCTTTCTTT. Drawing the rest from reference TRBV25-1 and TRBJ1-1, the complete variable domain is EADIYQTPRYLVIGTGKKITLECSQTMGHDKMYWYQQDPGMELHLIHYSYGVNSTEKGDLSSESTVSRIRTEHFPLTLESARPSHTSQYLCASSAGGRTEAFFGQGTRLTVV.

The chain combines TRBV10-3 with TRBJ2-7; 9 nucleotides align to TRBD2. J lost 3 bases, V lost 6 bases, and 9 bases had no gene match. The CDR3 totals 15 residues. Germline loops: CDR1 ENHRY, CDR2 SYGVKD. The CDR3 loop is CAISAWVSGGYEQYF. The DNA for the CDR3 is TGTGCCATCAGCGCCTGGGTTAGCGGGGGCTACGAGCAGTACTTC.

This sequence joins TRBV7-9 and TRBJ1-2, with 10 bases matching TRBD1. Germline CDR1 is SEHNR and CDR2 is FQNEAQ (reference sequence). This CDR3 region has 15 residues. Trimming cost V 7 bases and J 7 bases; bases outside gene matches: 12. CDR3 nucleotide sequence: TGTGCCAGCACTTCCCGGGACAGGGGATTTGGTGGCTACACCTTC. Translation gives CASTSRDRGFGGYTF.

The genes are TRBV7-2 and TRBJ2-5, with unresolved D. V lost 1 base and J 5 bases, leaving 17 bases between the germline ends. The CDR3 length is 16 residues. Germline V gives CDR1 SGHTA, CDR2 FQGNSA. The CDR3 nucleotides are TGTGCCAGCAGCTTAGGTTCAGCTTCGCAGGTCGAGACCCAGTACTTC. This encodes CASSLGSASQVETQYF.

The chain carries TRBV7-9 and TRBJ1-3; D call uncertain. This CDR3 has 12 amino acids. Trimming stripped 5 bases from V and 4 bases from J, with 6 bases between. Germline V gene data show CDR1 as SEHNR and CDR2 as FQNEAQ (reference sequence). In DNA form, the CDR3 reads TGTGCCAGCAGCCCCGTGGGAAACACCATATATTTT. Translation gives CASSPVGNTIYF.

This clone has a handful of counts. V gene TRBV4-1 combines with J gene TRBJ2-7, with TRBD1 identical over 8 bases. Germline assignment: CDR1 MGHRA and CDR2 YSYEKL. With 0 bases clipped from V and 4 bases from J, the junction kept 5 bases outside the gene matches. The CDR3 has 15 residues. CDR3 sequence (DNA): TGCGCCAGCAGCCAAGAACAGACAGGGGAATACGAGCAGTACTTC. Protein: CASSQEQTGEYEQYF.

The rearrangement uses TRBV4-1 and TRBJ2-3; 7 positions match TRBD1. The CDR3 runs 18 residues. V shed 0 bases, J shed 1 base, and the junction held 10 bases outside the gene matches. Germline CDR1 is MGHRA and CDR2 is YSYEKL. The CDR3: CASSQDPTGTVGTDTQYF. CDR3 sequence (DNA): TGCGCCAGCAGCCAAGACCCGACCGGGACAGTGGGCACAGATACGCAGTATTTT.

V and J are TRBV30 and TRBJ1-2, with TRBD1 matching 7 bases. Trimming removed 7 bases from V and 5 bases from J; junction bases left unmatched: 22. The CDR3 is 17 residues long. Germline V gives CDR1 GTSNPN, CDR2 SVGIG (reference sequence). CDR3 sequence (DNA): TGTGCCTCCAGACAGGGTGTATATACTCCCCGGAGGTATGGCTACACCTTC. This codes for CASRQGVYTPRRYGYTF.

The CDR3 DNA sequence: TGCGCCAGCAGCCCTGCTTACAGAAATGAAAAACTGTTTTTT. Translation: CASSPAYRNEKLFF. This chain joins TRBV5-1 and TRBJ1-4; D not certain. Germline-derived CDR1 and CDR2 are SGHRS and YFSETQ. The CDR3 length is 14 residues. V was clipped by 4 bases and J by 5 bases, with 12 bases between them.

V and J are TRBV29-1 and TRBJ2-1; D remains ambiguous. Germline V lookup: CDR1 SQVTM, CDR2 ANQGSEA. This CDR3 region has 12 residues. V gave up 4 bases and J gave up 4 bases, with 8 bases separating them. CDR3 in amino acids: CSVAVEYNEQFF. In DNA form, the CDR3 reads TGCAGCGTTGCGGTTGAGTACAATGAGCAGTTCTTC.

The CDR3 loop reads CASSRDRVTYEQYF. DNA of the CDR3: TGTGCCAGCAGCCGGGACAGGGTTACCTACGAGCAGTACTTC. This chain uses TRBV7-3 with TRBJ2-7; 9 bases line up with TRBD1. Germline CDR1 is SGHTA and CDR2 is FQGTGA. Trimming took 5 bases from V and 2 from J; bases not matched to a gene: 4. The length of the CDR3 is 14 residues.

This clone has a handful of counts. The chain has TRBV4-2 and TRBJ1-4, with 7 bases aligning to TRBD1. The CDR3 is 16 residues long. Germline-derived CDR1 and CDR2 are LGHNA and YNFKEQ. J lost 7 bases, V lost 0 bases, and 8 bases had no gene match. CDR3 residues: CASSQDLAGGGEKLFF. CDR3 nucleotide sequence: TGTGCCAGCAGCCAAGATCTGGCAGGGGGAGGTGAAAAACTGTTTTTT.